This TCR beta chain was identified in a study of T cells in Graves' hyperthyroidism and ophthalmopathy. General study points: The model forecast ophthalmopathy, anticipating it by a median approximately 6 months before onset. Most clonotypes that expanded in the thyroid above 0.001 also showed up in blood.

This clonotype has a count of ten or more. Its antigen remains unidentified. What was amplified from RNA transcripts were TCR beta CDR3 regions. The TCR CDR3 first-round RT-PCR relied on the HTBI primer set. TCRdb independently ran MiXCR on the multiplex PCR reads; one entry per CDR3 protein. The sample lists roughly 110,000 distinct CDR3 sequences; approximately 15% were seen once. There are 15 residues in the CDR3. Looked up from germline, CDR1 is DFQATT and CDR2 is SNEGSKA (reference sequence). Germline trimming cut 5 bases from V and 3 bases from J; bases unmatched to any gene: 12. The sample comprised blood. The chain carries TRBV20-1 and TRBJ1-2, with 7 bases that match TRBD1. This receptor was identified in a woman aged 45 to 65 with Graves' hyperthyroidism. The CDR3 coding sequence is TGCAGTGCTCCCACGACAGGGAGGGGCCACTATGGCTACACCTTC. This translates into CSAPTTGRGHYGYTF.